The clone carrying this T cell receptor beta chain was seen repeatedly, ten times or more. TCRdb re-called the 5' RACE reads through MiXCR, storing one row per CDR3 protein. The repertoire holds about 60,000 distinct CDR3 sequences, with roughly 9.8% as singletons. This sample is drawn from a study of neurological immune-mediated disorders. The length of the CDR3 is 12 residues. The germline CDR1 and CDR2 sequences are DFQATT and SNEGSKA (reference sequence). Deletions cut 6 bases from V and 6 bases from J, with 12 bases between. Noted time point: longitudinal time-point 2. Source material was 2 million unsorted PBMCs, stored at -80 °C in RNAlater.

The chain has TRBV20-1 and TRBJ1-5, with TRBD1 as a possible D gene (6 bases). This clonotype was sampled from a man aged 30 to 45 in good health. Sequenced: PBMCs. The CDR3 nucleotides read TGCAGTGCGGGGTCAGGGGCTCAGCCCCAGCATTTT. Its protein is CSAGSGAQPQHF.